This record covers a single T cell receptor (beta chain). The sample belongs to a study of OX40 agonist ivuxolimab in advanced cancers. Background on the study: Hepatocellular carcinoma, melanoma, renal cell or head and neck cancer occurred in dose-escalation patients. Previous treatment with anti-PD-1, anti-PD-L1 or anti-CTLA-4 therapy was allowed; more than 35% had received some.

V gave up 0 bases and J gave up 6 bases, with 7 bases separating them. CDR1 SGHNT and CDR2 YYREEE come from the germline V gene (reference sequence). CDR3 size: 13 residues. Libraries were prepared by immunoSEQ multiplex PCR; TCRdb keeps only in-frame clonotypes and omits some of them. The repertoire holds 50,000 to 60,000 clones, with 70% to 80% as singletons. Source: CD4+ or CD8+ T cells sorted from blood, taken in a trial of the OX40 agonist ivuxolimab. The rearrangement links TRBV5-4 to TRBJ1-5, with D possibly TRBD1 on 5 matching bases. This receptor was obtained from an adult with an advanced solid tumor such as melanoma, head and neck, liver or kidney cancer. In DNA, the CDR3 is TGTGCCAGCAGCTTGGGCAGGGCTCAGCCCCAGCATTTT. Translating gives CASSLGRAQPQHF.